The 16 T cell receptor beta chains below were found in one sample sequenced in a study of PD-L1 blockade in urothelial cancer. Time point here: pretreatment peripheral blood. Only in-frame clones appear in the TCRdb table, and some are missing; sequencing was by immunoSEQ multiplex PCR. The repertoire has tens of thousands of clones, just under 85% of them found once; the top ten carry about 6.2%. Specimen: PBMCs, collected around atezolizumab (anti-PD-L1) treatment. The receptors come from a man aged 35 to 55 with urothelial cancer.

Points on this clone: This may stem from a read error, because a much larger clone lies one nucleotide away. DNA for the CDR3: TGTGCCAGCAGCCCGACAGTGAACACTGAAGCTTTCTTT. Encoded protein: CASSPTVNTEAFF. The genes are TRBV7-9 and TRBJ1-1, with D tentatively TRBD1 (5 bases). V dropped 5 bases and J dropped 0 bases, with 7 bases sitting between them. The CDR3 spans 13 residues. Germline CDR1 reads SEHNR; CDR2 reads FQNEAQ (reference sequence). The full variable domain, its missing parts supplied by reference TRBV7-9 and TRBJ1-1, is DTGVSQNPRHKITKRGQNVTFRCDPISEHNRLYWYRQTLGQGPEFLTYFQNEAQLEKSRLLSDRFSAERPKGSFSTLEIQRTEQGDSAMYLCASSPTVNTEAFFGQGTRLTVV.

This clone was counted a few times. The chain links TRBV27 to TRBJ2-7, with D tentatively TRBD1 (5 bases). There are 15 residues in the CDR3. Germline values: CDR1 MNHEY, CDR2 SMNVEV (reference sequence). Trimming shortened V by 2 bases and J by 3 bases, and 14 bases separated the two germline ends. In DNA, the CDR3 is TGTGCCAGCAGTTTAAAGCCCCACAGGATCTACGAGCAGTACTTC. It yields the protein CASSLKPHRIYEQYF.

This chain uses TRBV9 with TRBJ1-3; D is possibly TRBD1 (5 bases). The CDR3 loop spans 16 amino acids. Trimming stripped 1 base from V and 0 bases from J, with 11 bases between. CDR1 is SGDLS, CDR2 YYNGEE, per germline. DNA for the CDR3: TGTGCCAGCAGCGTACAGGGAAAAAGCTCTGGAAACACCATATATTTT. It specifies CASSVQGKSSGNTIYF.

J is TRBJ2-7 and V is TRBV6-6; TRBD2 aligns across 8 bases. The V and J ends lost 0 bases and 2 bases, in that order; junction bases with no gene match: 3. Germline lookup yields CDR1 MNHNY and CDR2 SVGAGI (reference sequence). This CDR3 is 15 amino acids long. The DNA of the CDR3 is TGTGCCAGCAGTTACTCGGCGGGGGGCACCTACGAGCAGTACTTC. This sequence encodes CASSYSAGGTYEQYF.

The chain uses TRBV29-1 and TRBJ2-7; unclear D gene. This CDR3 has 11 residues. Germline lookup yields CDR1 SQVTM and CDR2 ANQGSEA. Trimming took off 4 bases at V and 0 bases at J, with 4 bases between the two ends. DNA for the CDR3: TGCAGCGTTGGCAGCTCCTACGAGCAGTACTTC. Translating it yields CSVGSSYEQYF.

This chain connects TRBV29-1 to TRBJ1-1, with D uncertain. In germline, CDR1 is SQVTM, CDR2 ANQGSEA. CDR3 length: 15 residues. V was shortened by 6 bases and J by 1 base, with 18 bases between the two germline ends. CDR3 coding DNA: TGCAGCGTGAAGTCGGCAGGCCGGGGGAACACTGAAGCTTTCTTT. Amino acid sequence: CSVKSAGRGNTEAFF.

This chain uses TRBV7-3 with TRBJ2-7, with a possible D match to TRBD1 (6 bases). V shed 5 bases and J shed 5 bases, with 19 bases lying between them. The CDR3 contains 15 residues. Germline values: CDR1 SGHTA, CDR2 FQGTGA. The CDR3 protein is CASSPGGQPFNEQYF. The DNA for the CDR3 is TGTGCCAGCAGCCCCGGTGGACAGCCCTTTAACGAGCAGTACTTC.

The chain couples TRBV30 to TRBJ2-1; TRBD2 matches 13 bases. The CDR3 spans 15 residues. Germline CDR1 is GTSNPN and CDR2 is SVGIG (reference sequence). Trimming cost V 2 bases and J 9 bases; bases outside gene matches: 7. The DNA for the CDR3 is TGTGCCTGGAGTCCGACTAGCGGGAGGCGCGGTGAGCAGTTCTTC. Translation: CAWSPTSGRRGEQFF.

This clone has a single count. This sequence joins TRBV25-1 and TRBJ2-2; D possibly corresponds to TRBD1 (6 bases). The V gene lost 6 bases and the J gene lost 0 bases, with 14 bases spanning the gap. Germline assignment: CDR1 MGHDK and CDR2 SYGVNS. The CDR3 has 16 residues. The CDR3 sequence: CASSGIRGANTGELFF. The CDR3 region has the DNA TGTGCCAGCAGCGGTATCAGGGGAGCGAACACCGGGGAGCTGTTTTTT.

The table lists this clone with a count of one. The rearrangement joins TRBV19 to TRBJ2-7; D uncertain. Trimming shortened V by 6 bases and J by 4 bases, and 13 bases separated the two germline ends. This CDR3 spans 13 amino acids. Germline values: CDR1 LNHDA, CDR2 SQIVND (reference sequence). Here the CDR3 reads CASSPGGLYEQYF. For the CDR3, the DNA is TGTGCCAGTAGCCCAGGTGGTTTGTACGAGCAGTACTTC.

The V gene is TRBV7-9, the J gene TRBJ1-4, with TRBD1 matching over 7 bases. This CDR3 is 15 amino acids long. Germline loops: CDR1 SEHNR, CDR2 FQNEAQ (reference sequence). Germline trimming cut 1 base from V and 7 bases from J; bases unmatched to any gene: 6. This chain's CDR3 is CASSLVGTEGEKLFF. The CDR3, as DNA: TGTGCCAGCAGCTTAGTGGGGACAGAGGGTGAAAAACTGTTTTTT.

The genes are TRBV5-1 and TRBJ2-7; a weak D match, TRBD2 (5 bases). In germline, CDR1 is SGHRS, CDR2 YFSETQ. Trimming cost V 2 bases and J 5 bases, with 14 bases left between them. The CDR3 has 14 residues. Here the CDR3 DNA reads TGCGCCAGCAGCTTAGGACCATCGGGAAACGAGCAGTACTTC. Translation: CASSLGPSGNEQYF.

V and J are TRBV19 and TRBJ2-3, with TRBD1 matching 8 bases. Per germline, CDR1 LNHDA and CDR2 SQIVND (reference sequence). V was pared by 5 bases and J by 5 bases, with 3 bases of the junction left unmatched. The length of the CDR3 is 13 residues. This CDR3 is CASSGTGGDTQYF. The CDR3, as DNA: TGTGCCAGTAGTGGGACAGGTGGAGATACGCAGTATTTT.

This clone was observed a few times. The chain recombines TRBV30 with TRBJ1-1; 8 bases match TRBD1. This CDR3 spans 16 amino acids. V was pared by 0 bases and J by 1 base, with 7 bases of the junction left unmatched. Germline CDR1 is GTSNPN and CDR2 is SVGIG (reference sequence). The CDR3 DNA sequence: TGTGCCTGGAGTGTGCCCCTTGGACAGGGGAACACTGAAGCTTTCTTT. Translated, it gives CAWSVPLGQGNTEAFF.

The V gene is TRBV4-3, the J gene TRBJ2-3, with 16 positions matching TRBD2. The length of the CDR3 is 21 residues. Trimming took 4 bases from V and 3 from J; bases not matched to a gene: 16. Germline V gene data show CDR1 as LGHNA and CDR2 as YSLEER. The CDR3 region is CASSLSGTSGRAGGRTDTQYF. The CDR3 nucleotides are TGCGCCAGCAGCCTCTCCGGGACTAGCGGGAGGGCGGGGGGTCGAACAGATACGCAGTATTTT.

This clone has only a few counts. This rearrangement joins TRBV30 to TRBJ2-3, with D possibly TRBD1 on 5 matching bases. There are 15 residues in the CDR3. Germline CDR1 GTSNPN, CDR2 SVGIG (reference sequence). The V gene lost 2 bases and the J gene lost 6 bases, with 18 bases spanning the gap. In DNA, the CDR3 is TGTGCCTGGAGTAGAACGGACAAGGGGAAGGATACGCAGTATTTT. Encoded protein: CAWSRTDKGKDTQYF.